The next 9 T cell receptor beta chains were all read from a single sample in a study of T cell clonotyping in hematopoietic cell transplantation. Sequencing used immunoSEQ multiplex PCR; TCRdb keeps in-frame clones, though not all of them. The table lists approximately 20,000 clones, 79% of them singletons. Sequenced input: peripheral blood mononuclear cells. The receptors derive from a man in his 60s in good health. Some clones in this sample may be carry-over from other donors' samples.

This chain uses TRBV7-8 with TRBJ1-5; 10 bases match TRBD1. After removal of 5 bases from V and 6 bases from J, the junction contained 7 bases not matched to a gene. Germline V gene lookup returns CDR1 SGHVS and CDR2 FQNEAQ. This CDR3 has 15 amino acids. The CDR3 spells CASSPGQGKAQPQHF. The CDR3 region has the DNA TGTGCCAGCAGCCCGGGACAGGGGAAGGCTCAGCCCCAGCATTTT.

The chain joins TRBV30 to TRBJ1-2; a possible D gene is TRBD1 (6 bases). This CDR3 region has 13 residues. Trimming shortened V by 0 bases and J by 5 bases, and 10 bases separated the two germline ends. Germline CDR1 is GTSNPN and CDR2 is SVGIG (reference sequence). CDR3 in amino acids: CAWSVLGGYGYTF. In nucleotides, the CDR3 is TGTGCCTGGAGTGTACTAGGGGGATATGGCTACACCTTC.

The chain links TRBV5-1 to TRBJ1-1; D is unclear. Germline V gene sequence: CDR1 SGHRS, CDR2 YFSETQ. V was clipped by 2 bases and J by 3 bases, with 8 bases between them. There are 13 residues in the CDR3. CDR3 coding DNA: TGCGCCAGCAGCTTTGGTTGGGACACTGAAGCTTTCTTT. Its translation is CASSFGWDTEAFF.

V usage is TRBV5-1 and J usage is TRBJ1-1; no definite D call. CDR3 length: 14 residues. Between the trimmed V and J ends, which lost 4 bases and 2 bases, there was a span of 12 bases. The germline V gene has CDR1 SGHRS and CDR2 YFSETQ. CDR3 sequence: CASSQLTGNTEAFF. CDR3 nucleotides: TGCGCCAGCAGCCAATTGACGGGAAACACTGAAGCTTTCTTT.

This rearrangement joins TRBV30 to TRBJ2-7, with D possibly being TRBD1 (5 bases). V shed 0 bases and J shed 3 bases, with 9 bases lying between them. This CDR3 comprises 13 residues. Per germline, CDR1 GTSNPN and CDR2 SVGIG (reference sequence). The CDR3 nucleotides are TGTGCCTGGAGTGTACAGGTGAACTACGAGCAGTACTTC. Protein product: CAWSVQVNYEQYF.

The J gene is TRBJ2-1, the V gene TRBV27; no clear D. This CDR3 region has 13 residues. V was clipped by 3 bases and J by 8 bases, with 11 bases between them. The germline gives CDR1 MNHEY, CDR2 SMNVEV (reference sequence). CDR3 bases: TGTGCCAGCAGTTTTACGGTTCAGTATGAGCAGTTCTTC. Translating gives CASSFTVQYEQFF.

The V call is TRBV7-8, the J call TRBJ2-2, with 10 nucleotides matching TRBD2. Looked up from germline, CDR1 is SGHVS and CDR2 is FQNEAQ. Trimming cost V 11 bases and J 4 bases; bases outside gene matches: 7. CDR3 length: 14 amino acids. For the CDR3, the DNA is TGTGCCGCTAGCGGGAGCGTAAGCACCGGGGAGCTGTTTTTT. Its protein is CAASGSVSTGELFF. Drawing the rest from reference TRBV7-8 and TRBJ2-2, the complete variable domain is GAGVSQSPRYKVAKRGQDVALRCDPISGHVSLFWYQQALGQGPEFLTYFQNEAQLDKSGLPSDRFFAERPEGSVSTLKIQRTQQEDSAVYLCAASGSVSTGELFFGEGSRLTVL.

The chain links TRBV19 to TRBJ1-5; possible D gene TRBD1, 6 bases. V dropped 3 bases and J dropped 6 bases, with 12 bases sitting between them. The CDR3 has 14 amino acids. CDR1 is LNHDA, CDR2 SQIVND, per germline (reference sequence). The CDR3 coding sequence is TGTGCCAGTAGTATCGAGGGGGTGGCTCAGCCCCAGCATTTT. Residues: CASSIEGVAQPQHF.

The chain employs TRBV7-3 and TRBJ2-2; perhaps TRBD1 as D (5 bases). Germline values: CDR1 SGHTA, CDR2 FQGTGA. This CDR3 is built from 15 residues. The V and J ends lost 4 bases and 2 bases respectively, with 11 bases between them. CDR3 nucleotides: TGTGCCAGCAGCTGGGGCGGATTCAACACCGGGGAGCTGTTTTTT. It encodes CASSWGGFNTGELFF.